A selection of T cell receptor beta chains follows, all from one sample in a study of CXCR3-negative and CXCR3-positive naive CD8 T cells. TCRdb re-called the 5' RACE reads; one entry per CDR3 protein, DNA not given. This sample contains over 95,000 distinct CDR3 sequences. Sequences were obtained from naive CXCR3+ CD8+ T cells from blood. Receptor source: a human donor in good health. Some clones in this sample may be carry-over from other donors' samples. Each CDR3 is given with its conserved first and last residue.

J gene | V gene | CDR3 protein
TRBJ2-5 | TRBV23-1 | CASSHLGRAGERGETQYF
TRBJ2-1 | TRBV19 | CASSILGAYNEQFF
TRBJ2-7 | TRBV5-6 | CASSPRNRGYEQYF
TRBJ2-1 | TRBV7-9 | CASSSRQGSNEQFF
TRBJ1-1 | TRBV7-9 | CASSSGTGLITEAFF
TRBJ2-3 | TRBV12-3/TRBV12-4 | CASSAPKAGARDTQYF
TRBJ1-1 | TRBV25-1 | CASSEYSTGNTEAFF
TRBJ2-1 | TRBV29-1 | CSVEVGGAPYNEQFF
TRBJ2-7 | TRBV9 | CASSVEGTSYEQYF
TRBJ2-2 | TRBV28 | CASSERWGQGITGELFF
TRBJ2-7 | TRBV4-1 | CASSHMGTYEQYF
TRBJ2-7 | TRBV7-2 | CASSSVGREHYEQYF
TRBJ1-6 | TRBV5-6 | CASSFARVQSPLHF
TRBJ2-7 | TRBV20-1 | CSAPGQGVSEQYF
TRBJ1-1 | TRBV7-6 | CASSSGQRNTEAFF
TRBJ1-1 | TRBV28 | CASSLPRGSEAFF
TRBJ2-1 | TRBV5-1 | CASSLSRGASYNEQFF
TRBJ2-1 | TRBV28 | CASSLGQASGNEQFF
TRBJ2-1 | TRBV11-3 | CASSLGLEEIGYNEQFF
TRBJ2-7 | TRBV11-2 | CASSSSHSSYEQYF
TRBJ1-5 | TRBV12-3/TRBV12-4 | CAGLAGDHDQPQHF
TRBJ2-3 | TRBV4-2 | CASTGLAGEDTQYF
TRBJ2-2 | TRBV6-5 | CASSYLQGLGTGELFF
TRBJ1-5 | TRBV27 | CASSPNIQGPNQPQHF
TRBJ2-7 | TRBV20-1 | CSATGLLTYEQYF
TRBJ1-5 | TRBV20-1 | CSAEGDSHSNQPQHF
TRBJ2-7 | TRBV14 | CASSQDFSLAGTYEQYF
TRBJ2-7 | TRBV28 | CASSSRRGPYEQYF
TRBJ2-7 | TRBV4-1 | CASSLDGPQGPGAPYEQYF